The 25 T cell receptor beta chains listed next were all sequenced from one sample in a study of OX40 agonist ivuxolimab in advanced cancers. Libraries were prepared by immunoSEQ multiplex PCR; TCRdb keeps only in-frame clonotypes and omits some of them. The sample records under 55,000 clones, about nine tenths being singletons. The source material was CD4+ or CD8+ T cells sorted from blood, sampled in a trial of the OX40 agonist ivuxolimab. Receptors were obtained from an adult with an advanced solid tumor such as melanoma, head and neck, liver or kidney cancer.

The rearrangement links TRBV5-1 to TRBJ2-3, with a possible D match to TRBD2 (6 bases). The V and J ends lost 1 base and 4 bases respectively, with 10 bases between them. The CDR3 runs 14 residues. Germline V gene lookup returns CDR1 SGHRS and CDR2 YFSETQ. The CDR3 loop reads CASSLSWGADTQYF. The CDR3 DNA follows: TGCGCCAGCAGCTTGTCCTGGGGGGCAGATACGCAGTATTTT.

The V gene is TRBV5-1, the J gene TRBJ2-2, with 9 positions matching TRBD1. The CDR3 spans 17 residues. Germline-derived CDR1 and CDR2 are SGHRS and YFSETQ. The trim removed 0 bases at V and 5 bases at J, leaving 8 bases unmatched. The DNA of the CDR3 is TGCGCCAGCAGCTTGGCCGGCCGGGACAGGGCTACCGGGGAGCTGTTTTTT. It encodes CASSLAGRDRATGELFF.

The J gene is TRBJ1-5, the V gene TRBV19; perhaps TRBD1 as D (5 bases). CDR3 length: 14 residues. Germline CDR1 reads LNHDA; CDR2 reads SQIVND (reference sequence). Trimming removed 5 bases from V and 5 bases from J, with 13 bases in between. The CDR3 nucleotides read TGTGCCAGTAGTTATCTCGGGGCCGATCAGCCCCAGCATTTT. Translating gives CASSYLGADQPQHF.

The CDR3 nucleotides are TGTGCCAGCAGCCTCCCTATGGGGGGACCGAACACCGGGGAGCTGTTTTTT. Its protein is CASSLPMGGPNTGELFF. The chain uses TRBV7-9 and TRBJ2-2, with D perhaps matching TRBD2 (6 bases). Trimming pared 5 bases from V and 0 bases from J, leaving 16 bases between. This CDR3 is built from 17 residues. The germline CDR1 and CDR2 sequences are SEHNR and FQNEAQ (reference sequence).

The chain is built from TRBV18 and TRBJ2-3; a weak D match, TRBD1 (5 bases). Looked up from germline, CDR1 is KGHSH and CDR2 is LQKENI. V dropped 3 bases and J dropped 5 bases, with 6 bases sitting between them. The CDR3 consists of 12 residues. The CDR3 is CASSPDRDTQYF. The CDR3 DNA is TGTGCCAGCTCACCCGACAGAGATACGCAGTATTTT.

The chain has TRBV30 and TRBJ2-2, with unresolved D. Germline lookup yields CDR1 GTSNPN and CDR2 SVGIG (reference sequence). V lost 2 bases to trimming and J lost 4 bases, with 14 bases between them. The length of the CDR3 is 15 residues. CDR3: CAWSLLTGLTGELFF. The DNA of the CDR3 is TGTGCCTGGAGTCTACTAACGGGCCTCACCGGGGAGCTGTTTTTT.

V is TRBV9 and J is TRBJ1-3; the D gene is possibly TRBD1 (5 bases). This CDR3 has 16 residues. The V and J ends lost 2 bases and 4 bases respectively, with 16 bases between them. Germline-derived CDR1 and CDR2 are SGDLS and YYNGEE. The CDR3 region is CASSVENRTPGNTIYF. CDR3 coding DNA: TGTGCCAGCAGCGTGGAAAACAGGACACCAGGAAACACCATATATTTT.

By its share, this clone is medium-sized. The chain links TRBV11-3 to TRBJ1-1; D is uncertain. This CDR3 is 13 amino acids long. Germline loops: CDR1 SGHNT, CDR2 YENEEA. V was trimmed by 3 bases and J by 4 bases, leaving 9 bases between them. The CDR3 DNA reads TGTGCCAGCAGCTTCAGCGGGGTCACTGAAGCTTTCTTT. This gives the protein CASSFSGVTEAFF.

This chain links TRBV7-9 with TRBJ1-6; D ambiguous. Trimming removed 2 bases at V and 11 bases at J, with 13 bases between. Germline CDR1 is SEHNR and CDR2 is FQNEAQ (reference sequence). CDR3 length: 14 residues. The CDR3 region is CASSLNIAGPPLHF. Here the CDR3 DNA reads TGTGCCAGCAGCTTAAACATCGCCGGACCACCCCTCCACTTT.

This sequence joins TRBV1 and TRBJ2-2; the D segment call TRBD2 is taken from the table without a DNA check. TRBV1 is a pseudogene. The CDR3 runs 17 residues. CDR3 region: CTSSQDPTPRVAGELFF. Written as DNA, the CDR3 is TGCACCAGCAGCCAAGATCCCACGCCCCGCGTGGCCGGGGAGCTGTTTTTT.

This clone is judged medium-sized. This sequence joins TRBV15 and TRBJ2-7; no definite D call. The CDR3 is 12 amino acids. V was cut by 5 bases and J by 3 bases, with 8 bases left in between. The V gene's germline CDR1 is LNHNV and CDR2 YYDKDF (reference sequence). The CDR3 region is CATSGQLYEQYF. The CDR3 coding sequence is TGTGCCACCAGCGGGCAGCTCTACGAGCAGTACTTC.

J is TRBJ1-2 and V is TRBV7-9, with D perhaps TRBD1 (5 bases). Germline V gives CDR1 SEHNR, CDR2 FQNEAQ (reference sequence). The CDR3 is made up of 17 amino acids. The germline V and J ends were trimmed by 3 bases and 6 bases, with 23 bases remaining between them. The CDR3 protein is CASSLNTVAGGADGYTF. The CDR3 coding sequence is TGTGCCAGCAGCTTGAATACCGTAGCGGGAGGGGCAGATGGCTACACCTTC.

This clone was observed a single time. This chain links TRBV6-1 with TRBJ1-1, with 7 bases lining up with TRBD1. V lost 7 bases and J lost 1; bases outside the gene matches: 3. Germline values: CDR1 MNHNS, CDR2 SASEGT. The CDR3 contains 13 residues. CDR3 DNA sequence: TGTGCCAGCACGCAGGGGGAGAACACTGAAGCTTTCTTT. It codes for CASTQGENTEAFF.

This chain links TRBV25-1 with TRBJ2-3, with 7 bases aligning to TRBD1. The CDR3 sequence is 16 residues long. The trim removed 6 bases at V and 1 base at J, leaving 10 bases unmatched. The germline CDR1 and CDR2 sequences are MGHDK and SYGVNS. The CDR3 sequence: CASRLSTGSGTDTQYF. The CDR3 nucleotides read TGTGCCAGCAGACTCTCGACAGGGTCGGGCACAGATACGCAGTATTTT.

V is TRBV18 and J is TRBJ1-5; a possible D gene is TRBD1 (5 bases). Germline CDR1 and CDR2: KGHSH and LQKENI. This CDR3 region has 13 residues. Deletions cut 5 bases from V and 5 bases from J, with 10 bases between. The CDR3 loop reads CASSDGRDQPQHF. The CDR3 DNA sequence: TGTGCCAGCTCAGATGGCAGGGATCAGCCCCAGCATTTT.

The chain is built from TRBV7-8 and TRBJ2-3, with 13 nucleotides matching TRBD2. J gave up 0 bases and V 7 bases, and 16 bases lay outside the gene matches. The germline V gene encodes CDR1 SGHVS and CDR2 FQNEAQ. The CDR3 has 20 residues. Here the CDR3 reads CASINSRPGLAGRSTDTQYF. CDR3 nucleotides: TGTGCCAGCATCAACAGTCGGCCGGGACTAGCGGGAAGAAGCACAGATACGCAGTATTTT.

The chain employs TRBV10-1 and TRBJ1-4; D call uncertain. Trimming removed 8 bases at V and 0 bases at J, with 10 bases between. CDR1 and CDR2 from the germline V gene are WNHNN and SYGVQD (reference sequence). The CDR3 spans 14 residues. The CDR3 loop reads CASGAGTTNEKLFF. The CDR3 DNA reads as TGCGCCAGCGGAGCAGGAACAACTAATGAAAAACTGTTTTTT.

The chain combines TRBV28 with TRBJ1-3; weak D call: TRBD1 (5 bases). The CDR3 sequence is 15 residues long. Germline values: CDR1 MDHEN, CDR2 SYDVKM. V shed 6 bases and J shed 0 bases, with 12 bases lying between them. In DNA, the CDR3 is TGTGCCAGCAGAGTTACAGGCGTCTCTGGAAACACCATATATTTT. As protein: CASRVTGVSGNTIYF.

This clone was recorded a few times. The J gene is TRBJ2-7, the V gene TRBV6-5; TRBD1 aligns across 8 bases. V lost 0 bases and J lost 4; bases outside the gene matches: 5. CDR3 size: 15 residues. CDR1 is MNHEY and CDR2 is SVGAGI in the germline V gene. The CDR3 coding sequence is TGTGCCAGCAGTTACTCTTCCAGGGGGCAGTACGAGCAGTACTTC. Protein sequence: CASSYSSRGQYEQYF.

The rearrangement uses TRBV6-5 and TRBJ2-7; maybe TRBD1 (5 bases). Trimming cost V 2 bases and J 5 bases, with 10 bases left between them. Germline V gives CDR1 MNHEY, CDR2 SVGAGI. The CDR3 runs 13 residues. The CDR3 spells CASSYVLGDEQYF. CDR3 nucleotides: TGTGCCAGCAGTTACGTGTTAGGGGACGAGCAGTACTTC.

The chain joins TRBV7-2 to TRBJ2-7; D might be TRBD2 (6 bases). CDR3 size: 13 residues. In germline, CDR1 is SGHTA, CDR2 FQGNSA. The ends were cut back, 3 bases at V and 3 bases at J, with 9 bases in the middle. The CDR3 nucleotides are TGTGCCAGCAGCTTGAGTAGCGGCTACGAGCAGTACTTC. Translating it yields CASSLSSGYEQYF.

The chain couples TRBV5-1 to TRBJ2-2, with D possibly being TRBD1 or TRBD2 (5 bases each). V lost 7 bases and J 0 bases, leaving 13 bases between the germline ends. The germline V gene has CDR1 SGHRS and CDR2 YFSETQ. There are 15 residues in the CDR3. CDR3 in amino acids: CASDPGTANTGELFF. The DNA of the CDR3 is TGCGCCAGCGATCCTGGGACGGCGAACACCGGGGAGCTGTTTTTT.

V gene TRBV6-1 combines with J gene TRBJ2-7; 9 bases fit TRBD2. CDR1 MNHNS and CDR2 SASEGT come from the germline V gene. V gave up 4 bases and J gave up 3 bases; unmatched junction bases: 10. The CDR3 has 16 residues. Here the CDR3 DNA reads TGTGCCAGCAGTGCCGCAATGGGACTAGCAGACTACGAGCAGTACTTC. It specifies CASSAAMGLADYEQYF.

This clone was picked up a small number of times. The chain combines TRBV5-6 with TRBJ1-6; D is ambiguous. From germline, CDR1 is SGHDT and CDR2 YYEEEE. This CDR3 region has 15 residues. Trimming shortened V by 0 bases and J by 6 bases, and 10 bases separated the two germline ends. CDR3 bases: TGTGCCAGCAGCTTGGATCGACTGAGTAATTCACCCCTCCACTTT. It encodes CASSLDRLSNSPLHF.

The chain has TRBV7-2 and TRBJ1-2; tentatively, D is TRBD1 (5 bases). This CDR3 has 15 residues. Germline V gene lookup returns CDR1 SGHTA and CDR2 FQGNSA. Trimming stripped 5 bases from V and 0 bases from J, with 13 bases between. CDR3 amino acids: CASSLSGPANYGYTF. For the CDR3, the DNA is TGTGCCAGCAGCCTCTCAGGGCCCGCTAACTATGGCTACACCTTC.